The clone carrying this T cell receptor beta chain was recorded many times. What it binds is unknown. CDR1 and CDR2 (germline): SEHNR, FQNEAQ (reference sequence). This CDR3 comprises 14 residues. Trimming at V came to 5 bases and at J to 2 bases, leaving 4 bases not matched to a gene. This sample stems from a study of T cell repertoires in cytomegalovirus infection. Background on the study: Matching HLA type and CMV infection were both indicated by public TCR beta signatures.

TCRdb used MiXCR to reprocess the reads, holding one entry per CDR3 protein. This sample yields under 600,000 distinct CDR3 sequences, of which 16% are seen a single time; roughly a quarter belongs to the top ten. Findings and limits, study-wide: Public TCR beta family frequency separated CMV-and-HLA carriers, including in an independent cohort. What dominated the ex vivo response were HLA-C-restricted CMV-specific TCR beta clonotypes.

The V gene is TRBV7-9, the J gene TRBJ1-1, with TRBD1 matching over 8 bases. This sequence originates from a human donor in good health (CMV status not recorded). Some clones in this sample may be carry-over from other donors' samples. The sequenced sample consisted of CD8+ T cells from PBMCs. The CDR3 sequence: CASSRGTGNTEAFF. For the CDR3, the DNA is TGTGCCAGCAGCCGCGGGACAGGAAACACTGAAGCTTTCTTT.